The rows below give T cell receptor beta chains drawn from one sample of a study of Ad26.COV2.S vaccination and SARS-CoV-2 variants. Using immunoSEQ multiplex PCR, the repertoire was profiled, and TCRdb retains in-frame clones only, with some absent. The sample comprises hundreds of thousands of clones, around 89% of which are singletons, and over 1.3% rests with the top ten. This specimen was peripheral blood, taken in a trial of Ad26.COV2.S vaccine versus placebo. The receptors stem from a person aged 18-60 years who received the Ad26.COV2.S COVID-19 vaccine or a placebo. Each CDR3 is given with its conserved first and last residue. The D gene is left open where the match is weak.

j_call	d_call	v_call	cdr3_aa	cdr3_nt
TRBJ2-1	.	TRBV19	CASSHPATLSSYNEQFF	TGTGCCAGTAGCCACCCCGCGACTCTCAGCTCCTACAATGAGCAGTTCTTC
TRBJ2-1	.	TRBV9	CASSKQGRRDNEQFF	TGTGCCAGCAGTAAACAGGGAAGGCGTGACAATGAGCAGTTCTTC
TRBJ1-4	TRBD1	TRBV3-1/TRBV3-2	CASSQTPDRAGKLFF	TGTGCCAGCAGCCAAACACCGGACAGGGCGGGAAAACTGTTTTTT
TRBJ1-2	TRBD1	TRBV5-1	CASSLGQDSNYGYTF	TGCGCCAGCAGTTTGGGACAGGACTCTAACTATGGCTACACCTTC
TRBJ1-4	.	TRBV10-3	CAIKGSTNEKLFF	TGTGCCATCAAGGGTTCAACTAATGAAAAACTGTTTTTT
TRBJ2-3	.	TRBV4-2	CASSQGQGSTDTQYF	TGTGCCAGCAGCCAAGGGCAGGGTAGCACAGATACGCAGTATTTT
TRBJ2-7	.	TRBV30	CAWSWGNEQYF	TGTGCCTGGAGTTGGGGTAACGAGCAGTACTTC
TRBJ1-1	TRBD1	TRBV27	CASRKDRATEAFF	TGTGCCAGCAGGAAAGACAGGGCGACTGAAGCTTTCTTT
TRBJ2-7	TRBD2	TRBV19	CASSPSGTSSYEQYF	TGTGCCAGTAGTCCCAGCGGGACGAGCTCCTACGAGCAGTACTTC
TRBJ1-1	TRBD1	TRBV5-1	CASSLPGTGFRVNTEAFF	TGCGCCAGCAGCTTGCCCGGGACAGGGTTCAGGGTGAACACTGAAGCTTTCTTT
TRBJ1-5	TRBD1	TRBV19	CASSDRGFPFSNQPQHF	TGTGCCAGTAGTGACAGGGGTTTTCCTTTTAGCAATCAGCCCCAGCATTTT
TRBJ1-3	.	TRBV5-1	CASSLAGRSTIYF	TGCGCCAGCAGCTTGGCCGGGAGGAGCACCATATATTTT
TRBJ1-5	.	TRBV24-1	CATSDLGNQPQHF	TGTGCCACCAGTGATTTGGGAAATCAGCCCCAGCATTTT
TRBJ2-2	.	TRBV7-9	CASSLVPTDTGELFF	TGTGCCAGCAGCTTAGTCCCGACCGACACCGGGGAGCTGTTTTTT
TRBJ2-7	.	TRBV4-3	CASSQDFEGPYEQYF	TGCGCCAGCAGCCAAGATTTCGAGGGACCCTACGAGCAGTACTTC